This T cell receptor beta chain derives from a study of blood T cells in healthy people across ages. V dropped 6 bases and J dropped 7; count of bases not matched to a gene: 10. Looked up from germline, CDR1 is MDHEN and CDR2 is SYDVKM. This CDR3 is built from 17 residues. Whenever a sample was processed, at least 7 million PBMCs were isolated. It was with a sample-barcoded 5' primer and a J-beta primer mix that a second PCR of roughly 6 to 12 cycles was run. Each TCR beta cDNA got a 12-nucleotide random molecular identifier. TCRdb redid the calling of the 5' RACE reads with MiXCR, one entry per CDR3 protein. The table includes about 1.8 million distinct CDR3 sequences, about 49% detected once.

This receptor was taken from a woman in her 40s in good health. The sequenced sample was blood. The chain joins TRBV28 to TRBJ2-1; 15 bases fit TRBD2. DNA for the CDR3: TGTGCCAGCAGACCCGAGGGACTAGCGGGGGGCTTTAATGAGCAGTTCTTC. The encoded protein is CASRPEGLAGGFNEQFF.